This paragraph covers one T cell receptor (beta chain) sequence. Its antigen is unknown. The data were obtained in a study of blood T cells in healthy people across ages. Whole-study findings and limits: TCR beta diversity per million T cells fell roughly linearly with age.

Whenever a sample was processed, at least 7 million PBMCs were isolated. The extraction recovered at least 6 micrograms of total RNA per sample. Alongside a J-beta primer mix, a sample-barcoded 5' primer served in a second PCR lasting roughly 7 to 11 cycles. Sequencing recovered at least 2.5 million CDR3-containing paired-end reads from each sample. Using its own MiXCR run on the 5' RACE reads, TCRdb lists one record per CDR3 protein. Here the sample spans about a million distinct CDR3 sequences, roughly 47% being singletons. The receptor comes from a woman aged 55-70 years in good health. The sequenced material came from blood.

CDR3 sequence reads: CASSLGLAVGNEQYF. The CDR3 region has the DNA TGTGCCAGCAGCTTAGGTCTAGCGGTTGGCAATGAGCAGTACTTC. The chain employs TRBV13 and TRBJ2-1, with 7 bases identical to TRBD2. The last part of the DNA fits TRBJ2-7 better; the J call may be wrong. Per germline, CDR1 PRHDT and CDR2 FYEKMQ (reference sequence). The CDR3 sequence is 15 residues long.